A selection of T cell receptor beta chains follows, all from one sample in a study of blood T cell repertoires in COVID-19. The method was immunoSEQ multiplex PCR; TCRdb's version includes in-frame clones alone and lacks a portion of them. The sample carries a few hundred thousand clones, roughly 90% recorded once. Sequenced: PBMCs or T cells enriched from blood (not recorded which). These receptors came from a woman aged 40 to 50 who had recovered from COVID-19. Both conserved end residues are part of each CDR3. Each record gives: J gene, V gene, D gene, clone size, CDR3 DNA, CDR3 protein. The D gene is left open where the match is weak. Expanded clones get a size class; other rows say once, few or many, or leave the size out.

j_gene: TRBJ2-7; v_gene: TRBV27; d_gene: NA; abundance: NA; CDR3nt: TGTGCCAGCAGTTTTAGAGGGAGCTCCTACGAGCAGTACTTC; CDR3aa: CASSFRGSSYEQYF
j_gene: TRBJ2-2; v_gene: TRBV10-1; d_gene: NA; abundance: NA; CDR3nt: TGCGCCAGCAGAGGGGTTATTGGCGGGGAGCTGTTTTTT; CDR3aa: CASRGVIGGELFF
j_gene: TRBJ2-7; v_gene: TRBV10-3; d_gene: NA; abundance: NA; CDR3nt: TGTGCCATCAGTCCGACTCAACCCTACGAGCAGTACTTC; CDR3aa: CAISPTQPYEQYF
j_gene: TRBJ1-4; v_gene: TRBV29-1; d_gene: NA; abundance: NA; CDR3nt: TGCAGCGTTGTCTATGATGCAACTAATGAAAAACTGTTTTTT; CDR3aa: CSVVYDATNEKLFF
j_gene: TRBJ2-7; v_gene: TRBV25-1; d_gene: TRBD2; abundance: NA; CDR3nt: TGTGCCAGCAGTGTCAGCGGGAGGCCCCGGTCCTACGAGCAGTACTTC; CDR3aa: CASSVSGRPRSYEQYF
j_gene: TRBJ1-1; v_gene: TRBV19; d_gene: NA; abundance: NA; CDR3nt: TGTGCCAGTAGTATGAATCAGGGATGGACTGAAGCTTTCTTT; CDR3aa: CASSMNQGWTEAFF
j_gene: TRBJ2-1; v_gene: TRBV4-3; d_gene: NA; abundance: NA; CDR3nt: TGCGCCAGCAGCCAAGGCTATATAGGGGGGGCGGTTGAGCAGTTCTTC; CDR3aa: CASSQGYIGGAVEQFF
j_gene: TRBJ1-2; v_gene: TRBV4-3; d_gene: NA; abundance: once; CDR3nt: TGCGCCAGCAGCCAATTGGACAGTGAAAACTATGGCTACACCTTC; CDR3aa: CASSQLDSENYGYTF
j_gene: TRBJ2-2; v_gene: TRBV7-2; d_gene: TRBD1; abundance: once; CDR3nt: TGTGCCAGCAGCTTTGACAGGGAACTCGGGGAGCTGTTTTTT; CDR3aa: CASSFDRELGELFF
j_gene: TRBJ1-2; v_gene: TRBV23-1; d_gene: NA; abundance: NA; CDR3nt: TGCGCCAGCAGTCAATCGAATGGGCCGGGATATGGCTACACCTTC; CDR3aa: CASSQSNGPGYGYTF
j_gene: TRBJ2-3; v_gene: TRBV9; d_gene: TRBD2; abundance: NA; CDR3nt: TGTGCCAGCAGCGTAGGCGGGAGTGCCGATACGCAGTATTTT; CDR3aa: CASSVGGSADTQYF
j_gene: TRBJ2-5; v_gene: TRBV6-5; d_gene: TRBD1; abundance: NA; CDR3nt: TGTGCCAGCAGCCGCGACAGGGAAGAGACCCAGTACTTC; CDR3aa: CASSRDREETQYF
j_gene: TRBJ2-3; v_gene: TRBV9; d_gene: TRBD2; abundance: NA; CDR3nt: TGTGCCAGCAGCGTAGGAGTAGCGGGAGGCGATACGCAGTATTTT; CDR3aa: CASSVGVAGGDTQYF
j_gene: TRBJ1-1; v_gene: TRBV19; d_gene: TRBD1; abundance: NA; CDR3nt: TGTGCCAGTAGTATAGGCGGACAGGGGAACACTGAAGCTTTCTTT; CDR3aa: CASSIGGQGNTEAFF
j_gene: TRBJ2-3; v_gene: TRBV6-5; d_gene: NA; abundance: NA; CDR3nt: TGTGCCAGCAGTTATCGCGGTACGCAGTATTTT; CDR3aa: CASSYRGTQYF
j_gene: TRBJ1-2; v_gene: TRBV5-4; d_gene: NA; abundance: few; CDR3nt: TGTGCCAGCAGCTTGGGAGGTTCCCTGGAGGGCTACACCTTC; CDR3aa: CASSLGGSLEGYTF
j_gene: TRBJ2-3; v_gene: TRBV15; d_gene: NA; abundance: NA; CDR3nt: TGTGCCACCAGCAGAGATTTGTTGGGAACTAGGGTAGTGGAAGATACGCAGTATTTT; CDR3aa: CATSRDLLGTRVVEDTQYF